The clone carrying this T cell receptor (beta chain) was seen only a few times. The data stem from a study of molecular identifiers for immune sequencing clone quantification. In the sort, naive CD8 T cells were defined as CD8+CD4-CCR7+CD45RA+. MiXCR, run by TCRdb on the PCR reads, gives a single entry per CDR3 protein. The data show a few hundred thousand distinct CDR3 sequences, roughly 24% seen once. CDR1 is DFQATT and CDR2 is SNEGSKA in the germline V gene (reference sequence). With 0 bases removed from V and 4 bases from J, the gap between germline ends came to 10 bases. This CDR3 is built from 14 residues.

This clonotype originated in a human donor in good health. Some libraries in this study had Jurkat cell RNA spiked in. Sequenced material: naive CD8+ T cells from blood, with Jurkat cell RNA spiked in. The subset is: FACS-sorted CD8+CD4-CCR7+CD45RA+ naive T cells. This sequence joins TRBV20-1 and TRBJ1-5; D unclear. CDR3 DNA sequence: TGCAGTGCTAGAGAAGGGCCGGTTAATCAGCCCCAGCATTTT. It specifies CSAREGPVNQPQHF.